This T cell receptor beta chain derives from a study of blood T cell repertoires in COVID-19. This clone was detected a few times. Original processing notes: For nucleated cells, counts were estimated from reference gene primer amplification. Produced via immunoSEQ multiplex PCR; TCRdb's table is partial and in-frame only. The DNA was the basis for D and trimming; V, J and clone size are from that table. Here the sample spans roughly 210,000 clones, around four fifths being singletons. After removal of 7 bases from V and 1 base from J, the junction contained 4 bases not matched to a gene. This CDR3 contains 14 residues. In germline, CDR1 is MNHEY, CDR2 SVGAGI.

Sequencing was performed on peripheral blood. This clonotype was sampled from a woman at least 80 years old with COVID-19, enrolled during active disease. The V and J genes are TRBV6-5 and TRBJ2-7; TRBD1 matches at 10 bases. CDR3 region: CASTGTGASYEQYF. The CDR3 DNA follows: TGTGCCAGCACCGGGACAGGGGCTTCCTACGAGCAGTACTTC.